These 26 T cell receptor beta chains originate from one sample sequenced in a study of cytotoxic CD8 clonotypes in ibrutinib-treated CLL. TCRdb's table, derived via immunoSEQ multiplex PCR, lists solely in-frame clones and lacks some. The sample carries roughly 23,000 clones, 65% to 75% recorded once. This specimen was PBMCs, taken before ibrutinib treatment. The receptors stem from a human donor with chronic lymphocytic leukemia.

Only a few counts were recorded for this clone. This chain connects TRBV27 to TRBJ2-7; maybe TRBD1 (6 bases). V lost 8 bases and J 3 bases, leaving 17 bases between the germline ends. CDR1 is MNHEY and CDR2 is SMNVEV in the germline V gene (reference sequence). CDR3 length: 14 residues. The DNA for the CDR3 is TGTGCCAGCGGACCGACAGGTCCCATCTACGAGCAGTACTTC. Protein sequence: CASGPTGPIYEQYF.

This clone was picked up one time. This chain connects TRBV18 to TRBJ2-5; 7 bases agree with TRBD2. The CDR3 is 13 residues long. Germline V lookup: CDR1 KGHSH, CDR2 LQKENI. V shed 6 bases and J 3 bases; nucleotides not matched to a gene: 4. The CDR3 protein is CASSIGREETQYF. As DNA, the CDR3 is TGTGCCAGCTCGATTGGGAGGGAAGAGACCCAGTACTTC.

DNA of the CDR3: TGTGCCAGCAGCTTGCCCCGGGACAGAAATAGGGAGACCCAGTACTTC. It specifies CASSLPRDRNRETQYF. V usage is TRBV7-9 and J usage is TRBJ2-5, with 7 bases aligning to TRBD1. The CDR3 loop spans 16 amino acids. Germline assignment: CDR1 SEHNR and CDR2 FQNEAQ (reference sequence). With V trimmed by 3 bases and J by 5 bases, 12 bases remained unmatched.

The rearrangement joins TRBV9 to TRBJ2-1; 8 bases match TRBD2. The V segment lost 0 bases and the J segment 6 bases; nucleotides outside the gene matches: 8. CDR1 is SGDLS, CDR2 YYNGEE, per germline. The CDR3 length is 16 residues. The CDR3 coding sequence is TGTGCCAGCAGCGTAGTGGCAGCGGGAGTACGCAATGAGCAGTTCTTC. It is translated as CASSVVAAGVRNEQFF. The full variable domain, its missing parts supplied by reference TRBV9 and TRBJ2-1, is DSGVTQTPKHLITATGQRVTLRCSPRSGDLSVYWYQQSLDQGLQFLIQYYNGEERAKGNILERFSAQQFPDLHSELNLSSLELGDSALYFCASSVVAAGVRNEQFFGPGTRLTVL.

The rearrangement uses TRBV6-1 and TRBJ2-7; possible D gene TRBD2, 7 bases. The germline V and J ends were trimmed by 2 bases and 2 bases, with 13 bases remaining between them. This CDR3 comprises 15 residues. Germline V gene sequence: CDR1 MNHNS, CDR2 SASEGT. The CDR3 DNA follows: TGTGCCAGCAGTGAATGGGGGGGCTCACCCTACGAGCAGTACTTC. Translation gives CASSEWGGSPYEQYF.

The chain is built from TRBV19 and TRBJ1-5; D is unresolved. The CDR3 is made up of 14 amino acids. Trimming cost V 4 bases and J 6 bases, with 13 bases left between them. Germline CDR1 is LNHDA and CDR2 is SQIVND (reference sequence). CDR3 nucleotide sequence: TGTGCCAGTAGTACACCGGGCCTCGGTCAGCCCCAGCATTTT. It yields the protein CASSTPGLGQPQHF.

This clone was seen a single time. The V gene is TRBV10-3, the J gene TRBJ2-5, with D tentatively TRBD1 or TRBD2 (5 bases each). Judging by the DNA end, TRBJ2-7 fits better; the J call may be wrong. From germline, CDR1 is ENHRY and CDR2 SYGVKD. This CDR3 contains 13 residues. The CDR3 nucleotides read TGTGCCATCAGCCGGGACGGACACTACGAGCAGTACTTC. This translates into CAISRDGHYEQYF.

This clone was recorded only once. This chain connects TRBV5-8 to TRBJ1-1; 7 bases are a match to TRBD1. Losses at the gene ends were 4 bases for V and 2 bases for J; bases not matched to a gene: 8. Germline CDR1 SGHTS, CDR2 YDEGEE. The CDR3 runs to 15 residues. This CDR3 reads CASSPVDRTNTEAFF. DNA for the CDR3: TGTGCCAGCAGCCCTGTGGACAGGACCAACACTGAAGCTTTCTTT.

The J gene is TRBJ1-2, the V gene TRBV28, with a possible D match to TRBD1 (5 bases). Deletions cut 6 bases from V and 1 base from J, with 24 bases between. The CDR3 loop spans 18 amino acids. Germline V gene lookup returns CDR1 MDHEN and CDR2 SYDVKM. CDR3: CASSRGAVGFTDNYGYTF. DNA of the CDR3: TGTGCCAGCAGCCGAGGGGCAGTCGGATTTACAGATAACTATGGCTACACCTTC.

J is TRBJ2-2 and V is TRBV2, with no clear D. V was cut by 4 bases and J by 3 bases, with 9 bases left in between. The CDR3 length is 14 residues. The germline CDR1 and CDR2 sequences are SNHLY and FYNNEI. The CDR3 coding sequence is TGTGCCAGCAGTGCTCTGGCCCACACCGGGGAGCTGTTTTTT. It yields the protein CASSALAHTGELFF.

This chain's CDR3 is CSVVGRLLAGVYEQYF. As DNA, the CDR3 is TGCAGCGTTGTGGGGCGGTTGCTAGCGGGAGTCTACGAGCAGTACTTC. The chain is built from TRBV29-1 and TRBJ2-7; the match to TRBD2 covers 10 bases. Germline CDR1 and CDR2: SQVTM and ANQGSEA. The CDR3 sequence is 16 residues long. V trimming: 4 bases; J trimming: 3 bases; junction bases outside the gene matches: 12.

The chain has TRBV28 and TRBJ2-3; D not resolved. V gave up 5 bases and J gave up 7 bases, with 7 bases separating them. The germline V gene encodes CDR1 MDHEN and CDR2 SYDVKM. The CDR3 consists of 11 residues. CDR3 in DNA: TGTGCCAGCAGTACGTCCAATACGCAGTATTTT. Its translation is CASSTSNTQYF.

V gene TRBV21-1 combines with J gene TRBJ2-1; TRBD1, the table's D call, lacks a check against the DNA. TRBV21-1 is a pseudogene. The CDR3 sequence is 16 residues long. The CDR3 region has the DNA TGTGCCAGCAGCAAAGTAGAGGACAGGGGCTTAAATGAGCAGTTCTTC. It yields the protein CASSKVEDRGLNEQFF.

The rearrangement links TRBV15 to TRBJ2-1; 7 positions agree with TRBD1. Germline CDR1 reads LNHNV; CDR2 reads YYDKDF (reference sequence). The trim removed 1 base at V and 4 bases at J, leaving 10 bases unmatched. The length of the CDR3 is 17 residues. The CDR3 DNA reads TGTGCCACCAGCAGAGGGTCCGGGACAGAACATTACAATGAGCAGTTCTTC. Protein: CATSRGSGTEHYNEQFF.

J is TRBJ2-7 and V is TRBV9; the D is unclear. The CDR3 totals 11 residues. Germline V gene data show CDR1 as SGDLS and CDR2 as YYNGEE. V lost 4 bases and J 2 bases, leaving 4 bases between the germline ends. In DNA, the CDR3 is TGTGCCAGCAGCCCTCCCTACGAGCAGTACTTC. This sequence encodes CASSPPYEQYF.

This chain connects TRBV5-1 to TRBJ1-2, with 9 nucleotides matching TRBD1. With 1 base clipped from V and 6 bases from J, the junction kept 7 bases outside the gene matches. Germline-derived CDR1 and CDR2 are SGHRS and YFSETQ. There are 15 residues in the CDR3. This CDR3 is CASSLLAGTGNGYTF. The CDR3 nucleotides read TGCGCCAGCAGCTTGCTCGCCGGGACAGGGAATGGCTACACCTTC.

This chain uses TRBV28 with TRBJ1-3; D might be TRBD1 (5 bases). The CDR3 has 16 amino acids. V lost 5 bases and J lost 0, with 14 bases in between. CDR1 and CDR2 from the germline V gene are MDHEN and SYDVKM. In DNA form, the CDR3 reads TGTGCCAGCAGTCCCGCCGACAGATCCTCTGGAAACACCATATATTTT. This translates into CASSPADRSSGNTIYF.

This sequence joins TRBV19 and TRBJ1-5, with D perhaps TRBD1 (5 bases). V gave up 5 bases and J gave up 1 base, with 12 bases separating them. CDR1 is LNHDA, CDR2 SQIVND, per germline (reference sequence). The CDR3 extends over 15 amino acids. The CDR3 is CASSQGFGSNQPQHF. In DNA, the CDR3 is TGTGCCAGTAGTCAGGGATTTGGCAGCAATCAGCCCCAGCATTTT.

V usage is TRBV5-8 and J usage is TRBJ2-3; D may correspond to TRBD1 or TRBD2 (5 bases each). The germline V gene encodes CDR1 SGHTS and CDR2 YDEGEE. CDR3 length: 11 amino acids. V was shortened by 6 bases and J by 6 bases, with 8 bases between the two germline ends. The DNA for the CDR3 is TGTGCCAGCATCGGGGACGATACGCAGTATTTT. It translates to CASIGDDTQYF.

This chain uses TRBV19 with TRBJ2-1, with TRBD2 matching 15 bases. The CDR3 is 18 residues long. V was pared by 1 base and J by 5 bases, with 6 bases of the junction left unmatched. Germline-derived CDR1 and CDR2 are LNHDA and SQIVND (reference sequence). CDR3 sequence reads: CASSIGGLAGGPHNEQFF. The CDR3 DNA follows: TGTGCCAGTAGTATAGGAGGACTAGCGGGAGGGCCCCACAATGAGCAGTTCTTC.

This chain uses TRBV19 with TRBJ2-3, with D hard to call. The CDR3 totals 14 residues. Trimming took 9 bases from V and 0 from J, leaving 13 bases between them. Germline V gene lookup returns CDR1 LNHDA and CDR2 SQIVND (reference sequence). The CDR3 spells CASGWESSTDTQYF. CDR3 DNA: TGTGCCAGCGGCTGGGAATCAAGCACAGATACGCAGTATTTT.

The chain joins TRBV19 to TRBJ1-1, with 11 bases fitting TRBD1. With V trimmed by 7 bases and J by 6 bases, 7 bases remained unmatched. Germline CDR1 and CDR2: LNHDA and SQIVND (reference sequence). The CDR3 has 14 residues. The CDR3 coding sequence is TGTGCCAGTATAACACCGGGACAGGGGGCTGAAGCTTTCTTT. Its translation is CASITPGQGAEAFF.

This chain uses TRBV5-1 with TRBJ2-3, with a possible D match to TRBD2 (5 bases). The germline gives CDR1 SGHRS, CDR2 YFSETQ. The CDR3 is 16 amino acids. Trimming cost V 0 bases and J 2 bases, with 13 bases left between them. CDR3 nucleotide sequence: TGCGCCAGCAGCTTGGCTCGAGGGAGCTACACAGATACGCAGTATTTT. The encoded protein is CASSLARGSYTDTQYF.

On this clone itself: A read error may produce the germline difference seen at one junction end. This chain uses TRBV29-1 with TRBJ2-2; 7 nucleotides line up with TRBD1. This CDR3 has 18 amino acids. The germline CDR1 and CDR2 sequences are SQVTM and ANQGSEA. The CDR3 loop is CSRKKSGTVIREHRGAVF. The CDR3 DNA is TGCAGCCGAAAAAAATCCGGGACAGTGATACGCGAACACCGGGGAGCTGTTTTT.

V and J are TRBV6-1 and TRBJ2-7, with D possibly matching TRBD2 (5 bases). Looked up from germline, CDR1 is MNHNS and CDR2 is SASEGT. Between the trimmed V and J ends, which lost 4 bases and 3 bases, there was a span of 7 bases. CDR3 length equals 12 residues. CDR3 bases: TGTGCCAGCAGTGTCCGGGACTACGAGCAGTACTTC. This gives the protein CASSVRDYEQYF.

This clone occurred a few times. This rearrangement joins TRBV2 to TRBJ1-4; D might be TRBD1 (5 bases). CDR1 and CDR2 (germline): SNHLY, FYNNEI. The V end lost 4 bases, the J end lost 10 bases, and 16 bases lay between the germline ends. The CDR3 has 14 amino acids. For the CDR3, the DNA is TGTGCCAGCAGTGTACAGGAGGCGGATGGAAAACTGTTTTTT. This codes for CASSVQEADGKLFF.